Shown below are 15 T cell receptor beta chains from a single sample sequenced in a study of T cell responses to AZD1222 COVID-19 vaccine. Method: immunoSEQ multiplex PCR; TCRdb's copy keeps in-frame clones and lacks some. The table has around 150,000 clones, 92% seen once; the top ten hold 3% to 4%. Sequencing used peripheral blood, obtained 28 days after the second AZD1222 dose. These receptors were collected from an adult who received the AZD1222 COVID-19 vaccine.

This chain links TRBV20-1 with TRBJ2-3; 8 positions match TRBD2. Germline CDR1 reads DFQATT; CDR2 reads SNEGSKA (reference sequence). This CDR3 has 11 residues. V shed 7 bases and J 8 bases; nucleotides not matched to a gene: 5. The CDR3, as DNA: TGCAGTGGCGCGGGAGGTAGTACGCAGTATTTT. This codes for CSGAGGSTQYF.

The V call is TRBV3-1 (or the pseudogene TRBV3-2), the J call TRBJ1-2; D is ambiguous. There are 12 residues in the CDR3. Trimming shortened V by 3 bases and J by 8 bases, and 10 bases separated the two germline ends. Germline V lookup: CDR1 LGHDT, CDR2 YNNKEL (reference sequence). This CDR3 is CASSQRPGGYTF. CDR3 bases: TGTGCCAGCAGCCAGAGACCAGGCGGCTACACCTTC.

This clone was seen once. The gene calls are TRBV2 and TRBJ1-5, with a possible D match to TRBD1 (6 bases). Germline V gives CDR1 SNHLY, CDR2 FYNNEI. V was trimmed by 6 bases and J by 9 bases, leaving 12 bases between them. This CDR3 region has 12 residues. The chain's CDR3 is CASRQGQSPQHF. CDR3 DNA sequence: TGTGCCAGCAGGCAGGGACAATCGCCCCAGCATTTT.

The chain couples TRBV19 to TRBJ2-7; D is uncertain. Germline lookup yields CDR1 LNHDA and CDR2 SQIVND (reference sequence). This CDR3 is built from 14 residues. The ends were cut back, 1 base at V and 2 bases at J, with 9 bases in the middle. The CDR3 DNA is TGTGCCAGTAGTATAGCAGATTCGACCTACGAGCAGTACTTC. Its protein is CASSIADSTYEQYF.

The chain recombines TRBV4-2 with TRBJ2-7; the D gene is possibly TRBD1 (5 bases). With 0 bases removed from V and 5 bases from J, the gap between germline ends came to 14 bases. The germline V gene encodes CDR1 LGHNA and CDR2 YNFKEQ. CDR3 size: 15 residues. The CDR3 region is CASSQEVRGRNEQYF. Here the CDR3 DNA reads TGTGCCAGCAGCCAAGAAGTTAGGGGAAGGAACGAGCAGTACTTC.

The chain employs TRBV28 and TRBJ1-2, with unresolved D. Per germline, CDR1 MDHEN and CDR2 SYDVKM. This CDR3 region has 13 residues. Trimming stripped 6 bases from V and 5 bases from J, with 13 bases between. The CDR3 sequence is CASSLSAAYGYTF. CDR3 nucleotides: TGTGCCAGCAGCCTTTCGGCCGCTTATGGCTACACCTTC.

The chain is built from TRBV28 and TRBJ1-1; tentative D call: TRBD1 (6 bases). Germline lookup yields CDR1 MDHEN and CDR2 SYDVKM. The CDR3 spans 15 residues. The V and J ends lost 3 bases and 1 base respectively, with 12 bases between them. CDR3: CASSFASGANTEAFF. The CDR3 region has the DNA TGTGCCAGCAGTTTCGCGTCAGGGGCGAACACTGAAGCTTTCTTT.

The rearrangement joins TRBV7-9 to TRBJ1-3; D not certain. The germline gives CDR1 SEHNR, CDR2 FQNEAQ (reference sequence). The CDR3 has 13 residues. Between the trimmed V and J ends, which lost 1 base and 4 bases, there was a span of 5 bases. Here the CDR3 DNA reads TGTGCCAGCAGCTTAGTCAGGGGAAACACCATATATTTT. Translating it yields CASSLVRGNTIYF.

The chain joins TRBV5-1 to TRBJ2-5, with unresolved D. The CDR3 covers 13 residues. Germline loops: CDR1 SGHRS, CDR2 YFSETQ. Deletions cut 2 bases from V and 3 bases from J, with 8 bases between. The chain's CDR3 is CASSFSSEETQYF. The DNA of the CDR3 is TGCGCCAGCAGCTTCTCCTCCGAAGAGACCCAGTACTTC.

The CDR3, as DNA: TGTGCCATCCAGCAGGGACTCCCCCTTAATTCTGAAAAACTGTTTTTT. Its protein is CAIQQGLPLNSEKLFF. The rearrangement uses TRBV14 and TRBJ1-4; TRBD1 is a possible D gene (5 bases). Trimming removed 10 bases at V and 7 bases at J, with 25 bases between. Germline V gene data show CDR1 as SGHDN and CDR2 as FVKESK. The CDR3 runs 16 residues. Full variable domain (missing parts from reference TRBV14 and TRBJ1-4): EAGVTQFPSHSVIEKGQTVTLRCDPISGHDNLYWYRRVMGKEIKFLLHFVKESKQDESGMPNNRFLAERTGGTYSTLKVQPAELEDSGVYFCAIQQGLPLNSEKLFFGSGTQLSVL.

The chain joins TRBV6-5 to TRBJ1-6; D is ambiguous. The V and J ends lost 8 bases and 4 bases respectively, with 9 bases between them. Germline CDR1 and CDR2: MNHEY and SVGAGI. The CDR3 contains 13 residues. The CDR3 loop reads CASRWRYNSPLHF. The CDR3 region has the DNA TGTGCCAGCCGTTGGCGGTATAATTCACCCCTCCACTTT.

The rearrangement uses TRBV28 and TRBJ1-5; 8 nucleotides agree with TRBD1. The CDR3 is 13 residues long. CDR1 and CDR2 (germline): MDHEN, SYDVKM. J lost 7 bases, V lost 8 bases, and 7 bases had no gene match. The CDR3 DNA reads as TGTGCCAGCTTCGGACAGGGAGGACAGCCCCAGCATTTT. Translation: CASFGQGGQPQHF.

The chain is built from TRBV11-3 and TRBJ2-1; 11 positions match TRBD2. J gave up 0 bases and V 4 bases, and 11 bases lay outside the gene matches. In germline, CDR1 is SGHNT, CDR2 YENEEA. The CDR3 contains 19 residues. CDR3 residues: CASSSTSGTHPSSYNEQFF. The CDR3 DNA reads as TGTGCCAGCAGCTCGACTAGCGGGACTCATCCTAGCTCCTACAATGAGCAGTTCTTC.

The chain uses TRBV6-1 and TRBJ1-3, with a tentative D call TRBD1 (5 bases). V was pared by 2 bases and J by 1 base, with 9 bases between. In germline, CDR1 is MNHNS, CDR2 SASEGT. The CDR3 runs to 15 residues. The CDR3 region is CASSEMGGSGNTIYF. Here the CDR3 DNA reads TGTGCCAGCAGTGAAATGGGGGGGTCTGGAAACACCATATATTTT.

V and J are TRBV7-6 and TRBJ2-5, with no clear D. Germline assignment: CDR1 SGHVS and CDR2 FNYEAQ. V lost 0 bases, J lost 4 bases, and 15 bases lay in between. The CDR3 sequence is 16 residues long. CDR3 protein: CASSLAGGGLGETQYF. The CDR3 DNA is TGTGCCAGCAGCTTAGCGGGTGGTGGTCTTGGAGAGACCCAGTACTTC.